These 13 T cell receptor beta chains were all obtained from the same sample, sequenced in a study of shared clonotypes between healthy human individuals. The assay was immunoSEQ multiplex PCR, and TCRdb's table has in-frame clones only and misses some. The table has under 600,000 clones, approximately 97% seen once; the top ten hold 0.045% to 0.07%. Sequencing was performed on naive CD4+ T cells sorted from blood. The subset denotes: CD45RA+ positively selected. The receptors shown here come from a woman aged 25 to 39 in good health.

V usage is TRBV18 and J usage is TRBJ2-5; D is tentatively TRBD1 or TRBD2 (6 bases each). The V gene's germline CDR1 is KGHSH and CDR2 LQKENI. Trimming left V 1 base short and J 0 bases short, with 15 bases between. This CDR3 has 17 residues. CDR3 coding DNA: TGTGCCAGCTCACCACTCGGGGGCGCGGGGAACCAAGAGACCCAGTACTTC. Amino acid sequence: CASSPLGGAGNQETQYF.

CDR3: CASSLAAGTFNEQFF. The CDR3 DNA reads TGTGCCAGCAGCTTGGCGGCGGGGACGTTCAATGAGCAGTTCTTC. The chain carries TRBV5-4 and TRBJ2-1, with a weak D call TRBD2 (6 bases). This CDR3 spans 15 amino acids. Germline V gene sequence: CDR1 SGHNT, CDR2 YYREEE (reference sequence). The V end lost 0 bases, the J end lost 6 bases, and 13 bases lay between the germline ends.

The V and J genes are TRBV5-1 and TRBJ2-3; TRBD1 agrees at 7 bases. CDR1 and CDR2 (germline): SGHRS, YFSETQ. The CDR3 is 14 residues long. Losses at the gene ends were 6 bases for V and 1 base for J; bases not matched to a gene: 5. DNA of the CDR3: TGCGCCAGCATTTCAGGACAGGGCACAGATACGCAGTATTTT. Translation: CASISGQGTDTQYF. Full variable domain (remainder filled in from reference TRBV5-1 and TRBJ2-3): KAGVTQTPRYLIKTRGQQVTLSCSPISGHRSVSWYQQTPGQGLQFLFEYFSETQRNKGNFPGRFSGRQFSNSRSEMNVSTLELGDSALYLCASISGQGTDTQYFGPGTRLTVL.

V gene TRBV14 combines with J gene TRBJ2-7; 16 nucleotides match TRBD2. V shed 4 bases and J 2 bases; nucleotides not matched to a gene: 5. The germline V gene encodes CDR1 SGHDN and CDR2 FVKESK. The CDR3 loop spans 17 amino acids. The CDR3 loop is CASSPGLAGGPPYEQYF. The CDR3, as DNA: TGTGCCAGCAGCCCGGGACTAGCGGGAGGGCCTCCCTACGAGCAGTACTTC.

The chain uses TRBV28 and TRBJ2-1, with D hard to call. This CDR3 is 13 amino acids long. Germline lookup yields CDR1 MDHEN and CDR2 SYDVKM. The V gene lost 1 base and the J gene lost 7 bases, with 8 bases spanning the gap. CDR3: CASSLSPKNEQFF. CDR3 sequence (DNA): TGTGCCAGCAGTTTATCACCGAAAAATGAGCAGTTCTTC. The whole variable domain, remainder taken from reference TRBV28 and TRBJ2-1, is DVKVTQSSRYLVKRTGEKVFLECVQDMDHENMFWYRQDPGLGLRLIYFSYDVKMKEKGDIPEGYSVSREKKERFSLILESASTNQTSMYLCASSLSPKNEQFFGPGTRLTVL.

This clone was seen a single time. This chain joins TRBV2 and TRBJ1-2; perhaps TRBD1 as D (5 bases). V was shortened by 3 bases and J by 2 bases, with 13 bases between the two germline ends. There are 15 residues in the CDR3. CDR1 and CDR2 from the germline V gene are SNHLY and FYNNEI. This CDR3 reads CASSEGHRRNYGYTF. The CDR3 DNA reads as TGTGCCAGCAGTGAGGGGCACAGACGAAACTATGGCTACACCTTC.

This chain links TRBV28 with TRBJ1-5; D is undetermined. The CDR3 is 15 amino acids. Germline CDR1 MDHEN, CDR2 SYDVKM. Trimming removed 8 bases at V and 2 bases at J, with 16 bases between. DNA for the CDR3: TGTGCCAGCGGGCGTGCCCGCGTCGGCAATCAGCCCCAGCATTTT. Translating it yields CASGRARVGNQPQHF.

This clone was counted once. The J gene is TRBJ2-7, the V gene TRBV28; the match to TRBD2 covers 16 bases. The CDR3 runs 17 residues. Germline V gene lookup returns CDR1 MDHEN and CDR2 SYDVKM. Trimming removed 5 bases from V and 12 bases from J; junction bases left unmatched: 16. The CDR3 nucleotides read TGTGCCAGCAGTGCTGCTTATCCGGGACTAGCGGGAGGGCCCCCGTACTTC. Amino acids: CASSAAYPGLAGGPPYF.

V is TRBV18 and J is TRBJ2-3, with TRBD2 matching over 7 bases. Trimming took 6 bases from V and 0 from J; bases not matched to a gene: 6. This CDR3 comprises 15 residues. From germline, CDR1 is KGHSH and CDR2 LQKENI. CDR3 protein: CASSRSGASTDTQYF. The CDR3 DNA sequence: TGTGCCAGCTCCCGGAGCGGGGCTAGCACAGATACGCAGTATTTT.

This chain connects TRBV6-1 to TRBJ2-2; D perhaps matches TRBD1 (5 bases). The germline V gene encodes CDR1 MNHNS and CDR2 SASEGT. The CDR3 extends over 15 amino acids. V was trimmed by 6 bases and J by 4 bases, leaving 15 bases between them. This CDR3 is CASRGPGRSTGELFF. DNA for the CDR3: TGTGCCAGCAGGGGGCCTGGACGGAGCACCGGGGAGCTGTTTTTT.

The chain combines TRBV28 with TRBJ2-5; 11 bases line up with TRBD2. The J call may not be correct, given that the DNA end is closer to TRBJ2-7. The CDR3 spans 17 residues. Germline V CDR1 and CDR2: MDHEN, SYDVKM. In DNA form, the CDR3 reads TGTGCCAGCAGTTTAGTCCTAGCGGGAGGACCTCACTACGAGCAGTACTTC. As protein: CASSLVLAGGPHYEQYF.

The chain uses TRBV29-1 and TRBJ2-5; D is ambiguous. Trimming left V 2 bases short and J 5 bases short, with 6 bases between. From germline, CDR1 is SQVTM and CDR2 ANQGSEA. The CDR3 consists of 11 residues. The CDR3 loop is CSVERLETQYF. Here the CDR3 DNA reads TGCAGCGTTGAAAGGTTGGAGACCCAGTACTTC. The full variable domain, its missing parts supplied by reference TRBV29-1 and TRBJ2-5, is SAVISQKPSRDICQRGTSLTIQCQVDSQVTMMFWYRQQPGQSLTLIATANQGSEATYESGFVIDKFPISRPNLTFSTLTVSNMSPEDSSIYLCSVERLETQYFGPGTRLLVL.

The chain joins TRBV7-9 to TRBJ1-5; no clear D gene. CDR1 SEHNR and CDR2 FQNEAQ come from the germline V gene (reference sequence). This CDR3 region has 15 residues. V shed 3 bases and J shed 0 bases, with 9 bases lying between them. In DNA, the CDR3 is TGTGCCAGCAGCTTCGGCCCGAATAGCAATCAGCCCCAGCATTTT. The encoded protein is CASSFGPNSNQPQHF.